This TCR beta chain derives from a study of blood T cells in healthy people across ages. Findings of the study overall: With naive T cell percentage, TCR beta diversity showed a strong correlation. More naive CD4+ cells and higher diversity were found in long-lived than in aged donors. TCR beta diversity per million T cells fell roughly linearly with age.

Donors each provided 8 to 10 milliliters of peripheral blood. Per germline, CDR1 SEHNR and CDR2 FQNEAQ (reference sequence). The J segment lost 14 bases and the V segment lost 6 bases, leaving 16 bases of the junction unmatched. CDR3 length equals 14 residues. This clonotype was recorded a few times. Its antigen remains unknown. Primers used in a second PCR of roughly 6 to 12 cycles were a sample-barcoded 5' primer and a J-beta primer mix. TCRdb independently ran MiXCR on the 5' RACE reads; one entry per CDR3 protein. The table lists around 780,000 distinct CDR3 sequences, roughly three fifths of them singletons.

The V and J genes are TRBV7-9 and TRBJ2-1, with 7 bases lining up with TRBD2. Sequenced: blood. This clonotype was sampled from a man aged 40-49 years in good health. The CDR3 DNA reads TGTGCCAGCAGTTTGGCCAGCGGGGTATGGGAGGAGTTCTTC. Protein sequence: CASSLASGVWEEFF.